Presented here are 32 T cell receptor beta chains from one specimen sequenced in a study of blood T cell repertoires in COVID-19. Clones were sequenced by immunoSEQ multiplex PCR, and TCRdb holds only the in-frame ones, with some missing. The sample has around 70,000 clones, 70% to 85% seen once. Sequencing was done on a sample of peripheral blood. These receptors came from a woman aged 45-65 years with acute or convalescent COVID-19.

The chain recombines TRBV3-1 (or the pseudogene TRBV3-2) with TRBJ2-1, with D perhaps TRBD2 (5 bases). Germline lookup yields CDR1 LGHDT and CDR2 YNNKEL (reference sequence). Trimming left V 4 bases short and J 2 bases short, with 12 bases between. This CDR3 has 15 residues. For the CDR3, the DNA is TGTGCCAGCAGCCCCCCCACTAGAGCCTACAATGAGCAGTTCTTC. Protein: CASSPPTRAYNEQFF.

V usage is TRBV7-8 and J usage is TRBJ1-2; D is unresolved. CDR3 size: 14 residues. Trimming pared 5 bases from V and 4 bases from J, leaving 14 bases between. Germline CDR1 is SGHVS and CDR2 is FQNEAQ. CDR3 in amino acids: CASSQISQAYGYTF. As DNA, the CDR3 is TGTGCCAGCAGCCAAATCTCTCAGGCCTATGGCTACACCTTC.

The chain combines TRBV7-3 with TRBJ2-1; 7 bases are shared with TRBD2. This CDR3 has 13 amino acids. CDR1 SGHTA and CDR2 FQGTGA come from the germline V gene. The trim removed 4 bases at V and 6 bases at J, leaving 3 bases unmatched. This CDR3 is CASSSTSLNEQFF. In nucleotides, the CDR3 is TGTGCCAGCAGCTCGACTAGCCTCAATGAGCAGTTCTTC.

This clone came up once. The rearrangement joins TRBV5-4 to TRBJ2-5, with D possibly being TRBD2 (7 bases). Trimming removed 4 bases at V and 5 bases at J, with 12 bases between. The CDR3 loop spans 13 amino acids. Looked up from germline, CDR1 is SGHNT and CDR2 is YYREEE (reference sequence). The CDR3 sequence is CASSSRGAETQYF. CDR3 coding DNA: TGTGCCAGCAGCAGCCGGGGGGCGGAGACCCAGTACTTC.

In DNA, the CDR3 is TGTGCCAGCTGGACGACAGCCAGGACCGAGACCCAGTACTTC. Residues: CASWTTARTETQYF. The chain has TRBV6-6 and TRBJ2-5; tentatively, D is TRBD1 (5 bases). Germline loops: CDR1 MNHNY, CDR2 SVGAGI (reference sequence). Trimming left V 8 bases short and J 5 bases short, with 18 bases between. The CDR3 runs to 14 residues.

The chain carries TRBV14 and TRBJ2-7; D unclear. V was cut by 3 bases and J by 4 bases, with 4 bases left in between. Germline CDR1 reads SGHDN; CDR2 reads FVKESK. The CDR3 spans 11 residues. CDR3 coding DNA: TGTGCCAGCAGCCACCTTTACGAGCAGTACTTC. Its protein is CASSHLYEQYF.

The chain recombines TRBV9 with TRBJ1-1; 7 nucleotides line up with TRBD1. Germline-derived CDR1 and CDR2 are SGDLS and YYNGEE. The CDR3 has 16 residues. Trimming at V came to 0 bases and at J to 3 bases, leaving 8 bases not matched to a gene. For the CDR3, the DNA is TGTGCCAGCAGCGTAGGGACAGGTGATGTGGACACTGAAGCTTTCTTT. Protein product: CASSVGTGDVDTEAFF. Using reference TRBV9 and TRBJ1-1 for the parts outside the CDR3, the full variable domain is DSGVTQTPKHLITATGQRVTLRCSPRSGDLSVYWYQQSLDQGLQFLIQYYNGEERAKGNILERFSAQQFPDLHSELNLSSLELGDSALYFCASSVGTGDVDTEAFFGQGTRLTVV.

This chain connects TRBV6-1 to TRBJ2-7; 8 bases agree with TRBD2. V trimming: 3 bases; J trimming: 6 bases; junction bases outside the gene matches: 16. CDR3 length: 17 amino acids. Germline loops: CDR1 MNHNS, CDR2 SASEGT. DNA of the CDR3: TGTGCCAGCAGTGATGCCCCCTATGGCCAGCGGGGGCGCGAGCAGTACTTC. Translation: CASSDAPYGQRGREQYF.

This chain uses TRBV6-6 with TRBJ1-4, with a possible D match to TRBD1 (5 bases). Between the trimmed V and J ends, which lost 2 bases and 5 bases, there was a span of 15 bases. Germline V gene data show CDR1 as MNHNY and CDR2 as SVGAGI (reference sequence). The CDR3 totals 16 residues. CDR3 DNA sequence: TGTGCCAGCAGTTACGGGTTGGGGCGGATGAATGAAAAACTGTTTTTT. Amino acids: CASSYGLGRMNEKLFF.

This clone was recorded once. V is TRBV2 and J is TRBJ1-2; 10 nucleotides align to TRBD1. CDR1 and CDR2 from the germline V gene are SNHLY and FYNNEI. The V and J ends lost 4 bases and 7 bases, in that order; junction bases with no gene match: 6. The CDR3 has 14 residues. The CDR3 sequence: CASSAGTGVSGYTF. As DNA, the CDR3 is TGTGCCAGCAGTGCCGGGACAGGGGTGTCTGGCTACACCTTC.

The chain uses TRBV9 and TRBJ2-3; TRBD1 might be the D (6 bases). The CDR3 consists of 15 residues. From germline, CDR1 is SGDLS and CDR2 YYNGEE. The V gene lost 3 bases and the J gene lost 5 bases, with 16 bases spanning the gap. The CDR3 region has the DNA TGTGCCAGCAGCGGGACAGAATCTCTCGTAGATACGCAGTATTTT. This codes for CASSGTESLVDTQYF.

This clone was recorded a few times. V is TRBV5-5 and J is TRBJ2-5; TRBD2 aligns across 7 bases. This CDR3 comprises 15 residues. CDR1 is SGHKS and CDR2 is YYEKEE in the germline V gene (reference sequence). Trimming removed 3 bases from V and 1 base from J; junction bases left unmatched: 6. DNA of the CDR3: TGTGCCAGCAGCTCCCATAGCGGGCGCCAAGAGACCCAGTACTTC. Its translation: CASSSHSGRQETQYF.

V usage is TRBV30 and J usage is TRBJ2-2; 7 nucleotides line up with TRBD1. Per germline, CDR1 GTSNPN and CDR2 SVGIG (reference sequence). This CDR3 has 14 residues. V shed 2 bases, J shed 4 bases, and the junction held 4 bases outside the gene matches. The CDR3 DNA is TGTGCCTGGAGTTTGGACAGGTTCACCGGGGAGCTGTTTTTT. Its protein is CAWSLDRFTGELFF.

The count of this clone is one. This chain joins TRBV5-1 and TRBJ2-3, with a possible D match to TRBD1 (5 bases). Germline V lookup: CDR1 SGHRS, CDR2 YFSETQ. With 7 bases removed from V and 1 base from J, the gap between germline ends came to 7 bases. The CDR3 is made up of 12 amino acids. CDR3 residues: CASQGGTDTQYF. DNA of the CDR3: TGCGCCAGCCAGGGTGGCACAGATACGCAGTATTTT.

The rearrangement links TRBV9 to TRBJ1-2; D might be TRBD1 (5 bases). Germline V gene sequence: CDR1 SGDLS, CDR2 YYNGEE. The CDR3 extends over 15 amino acids. V dropped 3 bases and J dropped 1 base, with 13 bases sitting between them. In nucleotides, the CDR3 is TGTGCCAGCAGCGGGGGGGAAGCAGATAACTATGGCTACACCTTC. Its protein is CASSGGEADNYGYTF.

V gene TRBV5-1 combines with J gene TRBJ2-3; 10 positions match TRBD2. Germline V CDR1 and CDR2: SGHRS, YFSETQ. The ends lost 6 bases at V and 5 bases at J; junction bases unmatched: 9. The CDR3 loop spans 15 amino acids. The DNA of the CDR3 is TGCGCCAGCACATTTAGCGGGGGGAGTCAAGATACGCAGTATTTT. Residues: CASTFSGGSQDTQYF.

V and J are TRBV6-5 and TRBJ2-2, with a possible D match to TRBD2 (6 bases). Germline V gene data show CDR1 as MNHEY and CDR2 as SVGAGI. V was pared by 3 bases and J by 0 bases, with 8 bases between. The CDR3 is 15 amino acids. The CDR3 sequence is CASSYGGSNTGELFF. CDR3 nucleotide sequence: TGTGCCAGCAGTTATGGAGGGTCGAACACCGGGGAGCTGTTTTTT.

The chain employs TRBV12-3 or TRBV12-4 and TRBJ2-7; 9 bases agree with TRBD2. The CDR3 loop spans 13 amino acids. Trimming removed 5 bases from V and 3 bases from J; junction bases left unmatched: 2. The CDR3 loop reads CASSQAGGYEQYF. The CDR3 coding sequence is TGTGCCAGCAGTCAAGCGGGAGGCTACGAGCAGTACTTC.

The chain recombines TRBV6-5 with TRBJ1-5; 7 nucleotides line up with TRBD1. The V and J ends lost 7 bases and 5 bases, in that order; junction bases with no gene match: 5. The V gene's germline CDR1 is MNHEY and CDR2 SVGAGI. The CDR3 has 13 residues. The CDR3 region has the DNA TGTGCCAGCAAACAGGGGCTTCATCAGCCCCAGCATTTT. Its translation is CASKQGLHQPQHF.

The chain has TRBV19 and TRBJ2-7; 8 bases fit TRBD2. Losses at the gene ends were 5 bases for V and 4 bases for J; bases not matched to a gene: 10. The CDR3 length is 15 residues. CDR1 and CDR2 from the germline V gene are LNHDA and SQIVND (reference sequence). The chain's CDR3 is CASSLDGTSKYEQYF. The DNA for the CDR3 is TGTGCCAGTAGTCTTGACGGGACTAGTAAGTACGAGCAGTACTTC.

As DNA, the CDR3 is TGTGCCAGCAGCCGTCAACAACAAGAGACCCAGTACTTC. It is translated as CASSRQQQETQYF. The rearrangement joins TRBV11-2 to TRBJ2-5; D gene ambiguous. The CDR3 loop spans 13 amino acids. Germline V gene data show CDR1 as SGHAT and CDR2 as FQNNGV. With 5 bases removed from V and 2 bases from J, the gap between germline ends came to 9 bases.

The rearrangement joins TRBV7-8 to TRBJ2-3, with D perhaps TRBD1 (6 bases). Between the trimmed V and J ends, which lost 0 bases and 3 bases, there was a span of 13 bases. The length of the CDR3 is 16 residues. The germline V gene has CDR1 SGHVS and CDR2 FQNEAQ. The CDR3 sequence is CASSLAFQGLTDTQYF. The CDR3 DNA reads as TGTGCCAGCAGCTTAGCTTTTCAGGGGTTGACAGATACGCAGTATTTT.

The V call is TRBV29-1, the J call TRBJ2-3; weak D call: TRBD1 (6 bases). Trimming shortened V by 2 bases and J by 0 bases, and 6 bases separated the two germline ends. Germline V CDR1 and CDR2: SQVTM, ANQGSEA. This CDR3 is 13 amino acids long. CDR3 nucleotides: TGCAGCGTTGAAACAGGGAGCACAGATACGCAGTATTTT. Translating it yields CSVETGSTDTQYF.

The CDR3 loop is CASSPDRGSGYTF. CDR3 DNA sequence: TGTGCCAGCAGCCCAGACAGGGGTAGTGGCTACACCTTC. The chain employs TRBV11-2 and TRBJ1-2, with TRBD1 identical over 8 bases. The CDR3 runs 13 residues. CDR1 and CDR2 from the germline V gene are SGHAT and FQNNGV. With 5 bases clipped from V and 7 bases from J, the junction kept 6 bases outside the gene matches.

The chain has TRBV3-1 (or the pseudogene TRBV3-2) and TRBJ2-2; TRBD2 matches at 10 bases. V trimming: 0 bases; J trimming: 0 bases; junction bases outside the gene matches: 7. The CDR3 has 19 amino acids. CDR1 is LGHDT, CDR2 YNNKEL, per germline (reference sequence). The CDR3 loop reads CASSQDLPLAGANTGELFF. The CDR3 DNA sequence: TGTGCCAGCAGCCAAGATCTGCCGCTAGCGGGGGCGAACACCGGGGAGCTGTTTTTT.

This CDR3 is CASSSQGGEQFF. Written as DNA, the CDR3 is TGTGCCAGCAGCTCGCAGGGGGGTGAGCAGTTCTTC. V usage is TRBV7-2 and J usage is TRBJ2-1, with D perhaps TRBD1 (7 bases). This CDR3 spans 12 amino acids. The V and J ends lost 4 bases and 9 bases respectively, with 10 bases between them. The germline V gene has CDR1 SGHTA and CDR2 FQGNSA.

The CDR3 sequence is CASRGAGQIYGYTF. CDR3 nucleotides: TGTGCCAGCAGGGGAGCGGGACAAATCTATGGCTACACCTTC. V usage is TRBV27 and J usage is TRBJ1-2, with TRBD1 as a possible D gene (6 bases). The V gene's germline CDR1 is MNHEY and CDR2 SMNVEV (reference sequence). The CDR3 is made up of 14 amino acids. V was trimmed by 6 bases and J by 4 bases, leaving 15 bases between them.

V is TRBV18 and J is TRBJ2-3; 8 bases align to TRBD1. J lost 5 bases, V lost 2 bases, and 6 bases had no gene match. Germline V gives CDR1 KGHSH, CDR2 LQKENI. CDR3 length: 15 residues. CDR3 sequence: CASSPGTGLGDTQYF. CDR3 bases: TGTGCCAGCTCACCAGGGACAGGACTTGGAGATACGCAGTATTTT.

The chain employs TRBV27 and TRBJ2-1; no reliable D call. Trimming removed 6 bases from V and 6 bases from J, with 18 bases in between. Germline V gene lookup returns CDR1 MNHEY and CDR2 SMNVEV (reference sequence). This CDR3 is 15 amino acids long. The chain's CDR3 is CASSSLILSGNEQFF. CDR3 coding DNA: TGTGCCAGCAGCTCCTTGATACTTTCCGGCAATGAGCAGTTCTTC.

The V call is TRBV5-4, the J call TRBJ1-2, with D possibly TRBD1 on 6 matching bases. This CDR3 contains 13 residues. Per germline, CDR1 SGHNT and CDR2 YYREEE (reference sequence). The V and J ends lost 4 bases and 7 bases respectively, with 14 bases between them. In DNA, the CDR3 is TGTGCCAGCAGCGCGTCCTTAGGGGGTGGCTACACCTTC. Translation: CASSASLGGGYTF. Full variable domain (remainder filled in from reference TRBV5-4 and TRBJ1-2): ETGVTQSPTHLIKTRGQQVTLRCSSQSGHNTVSWYQQALGQGPQFIFQYYREEENGRGNFPPRFSGLQFPNYSSELNVNALELDDSALYLCASSASLGGGYTFGSGTRLTVV.

This clone was seen only a few times. The gene calls are TRBV1 and TRBJ2-1; the tabulated D call, TRBD1, remains unverified against the DNA. TRBV1 is noted as a pseudogene. The CDR3 is made up of 14 amino acids. The chain's CDR3 is CTSSQGTGGNEQFF. Written as DNA, the CDR3 is TGCACCAGCAGCCAAGGGACAGGGGGTAATGAGCAGTTCTTC.

The chain recombines TRBV4-1 with TRBJ1-6; 9 nucleotides align to TRBD1. Germline lookup yields CDR1 MGHRA and CDR2 YSYEKL. The CDR3 totals 17 residues. The V and J ends lost 0 bases and 11 bases, in that order; junction bases with no gene match: 11. The CDR3 loop is CASSQDPGQGWAPPLHF. DNA of the CDR3: TGCGCCAGCAGCCAAGACCCGGGACAGGGATGGGCACCACCCCTCCACTTT.